The 32 T cell receptor beta chains listed next were all sequenced from one sample in a study of OX40 agonist ivuxolimab in advanced cancers. Sequenced by immunoSEQ multiplex PCR; TCRdb stores in-frame clones only, minus some. Of approximately 42,000 clones listed, roughly four fifths are singletons. Sequencing used CD4+ or CD8+ T cells sorted from blood, obtained in a trial of the OX40 agonist ivuxolimab. The receptor set was obtained from an adult with an advanced solid tumor such as melanoma, head and neck, liver or kidney cancer.

This sequence joins TRBV5-1 and TRBJ2-7; D is undetermined. V was clipped by 0 bases and J by 1 base, with 8 bases between them. This CDR3 has 14 amino acids. CDR1 and CDR2 (germline): SGHRS, YFSETQ. The DNA of the CDR3 is TGCGCCAGCAGCTTGGAGCCAGAATCCTACGAGCAGTACGTC. Encoded protein: CASSLEPESYEQYV.

The chain recombines TRBV18 with TRBJ1-3; no definite D call. Germline CDR1 KGHSH, CDR2 LQKENI. There are 15 residues in the CDR3. V lost 2 bases, J lost 2 bases, and 10 bases lay in between. CDR3 sequence (DNA): TGTGCCAGCTCACCATCAGGTGATCCTGGAAACACCATATATTTT. It is translated as CASSPSGDPGNTIYF.

V usage is TRBV7-3 and J usage is TRBJ2-5, with TRBD1 as a possible D gene (5 bases). CDR3 length: 13 amino acids. Trimming removed 5 bases from V and 1 base from J, with 8 bases in between. The germline V gene has CDR1 SGHTA and CDR2 FQGTGA. In nucleotides, the CDR3 is TGTGCCAGCAGCGGGGCAGGCCAAGAGACCCAGTACTTC. Protein product: CASSGAGQETQYF.

J is TRBJ2-3 and V is TRBV7-7; D is unclear. The V gene lost 1 base and the J gene lost 5 bases, with 7 bases spanning the gap. Looked up from germline, CDR1 is SSHAT and CDR2 is FNYEAQ (reference sequence). CDR3 length equals 13 residues. The chain's CDR3 is CASSLVQRDTQYF. CDR3 nucleotides: TGTGCCAGCAGCTTAGTGCAGCGAGATACGCAGTATTTT.

The chain is built from TRBV29-1 and TRBJ2-4; D may be TRBD1 or TRBD2 (6 bases each). Trimming cost V 0 bases and J 13 bases, with 16 bases left between them. CDR3 size: 13 residues. CDR1 and CDR2 (germline): SQVTM, ANQGSEA. The CDR3 sequence: CSVEDRGSGHQYF. As DNA, the CDR3 is TGCAGCGTTGAAGATCGGGGGTCGGGACACCAGTACTTC.

This chain uses TRBV5-1 with TRBJ1-6, with D perhaps matching TRBD1 (5 bases). Trimming cost V 5 bases and J 10 bases, with 16 bases left between them. Looked up from germline, CDR1 is SGHRS and CDR2 is YFSETQ. CDR3 length: 14 amino acids. The CDR3 bases are TGCGCCAGCAGGCTGGGAGGGGATGTGTCACCCCTCCACTTT. It encodes CASRLGGDVSPLHF.

The chain joins TRBV7-7 to TRBJ2-5, with 11 bases aligning to TRBD2. Per germline, CDR1 SSHAT and CDR2 FNYEAQ (reference sequence). This CDR3 is 16 amino acids long. The V segment lost 0 bases and the J segment 5 bases; nucleotides outside the gene matches: 5. For the CDR3, the DNA is TGTGCCAGCAGCTTAGCAGCTAGCGGGAGGATTGAGACCCAGTACTTC. Encoded protein: CASSLAASGRIETQYF.

The V and J genes are TRBV7-9 and TRBJ1-4; D is undetermined. V lost 4 bases and J 5 bases, leaving 17 bases between the germline ends. The CDR3 is 16 amino acids. CDR1 SEHNR and CDR2 FQNEAQ come from the germline V gene (reference sequence). CDR3 in DNA: TGTGCCAGCAGCTCCATACCGGGCCTCAAAAATGAAAAACTGTTTTTT. Residues: CASSSIPGLKNEKLFF.

This chain connects TRBV7-3 to TRBJ2-1; perhaps TRBD2 as D (5 bases). The V end lost 5 bases, the J end lost 4 bases, and 12 bases lay between the germline ends. This CDR3 has 14 residues. In germline, CDR1 is SGHTA, CDR2 FQGTGA. The CDR3: CASSPSRVYNEQFF. Written as DNA, the CDR3 is TGTGCCAGCAGCCCCTCGCGGGTGTACAATGAGCAGTTCTTC.

The genes are TRBV28 and TRBJ2-7, with 7 nucleotides matching TRBD2. Germline assignment: CDR1 MDHEN and CDR2 SYDVKM. This CDR3 has 14 amino acids. Trimming removed 4 bases from V and 6 bases from J; junction bases left unmatched: 9. CDR3 sequence: CASSYSGGKGEQYF. CDR3 bases: TGTGCCAGCAGTTACTCGGGGGGAAAGGGCGAGCAGTACTTC.

The gene calls are TRBV5-1 and TRBJ1-4, with D uncertain. Germline V gene sequence: CDR1 SGHRS, CDR2 YFSETQ. The CDR3 length is 15 residues. The ends were cut back, 0 bases at V and 0 bases at J, with 6 bases in the middle. CDR3 nucleotide sequence: TGCGCCAGCAGCTTGGGGATTGCAACTAATGAAAAACTGTTTTTT. This sequence encodes CASSLGIATNEKLFF.

The V gene is TRBV9, the J gene TRBJ2-1; the match to TRBD2 covers 8 bases. V was pared by 3 bases and J by 6 bases, with 8 bases of the junction left unmatched. The CDR3 is 15 residues long. Germline-derived CDR1 and CDR2 are SGDLS and YYNGEE. The CDR3 reads CASSGQSGGVNEQFF. CDR3 DNA sequence: TGTGCCAGCAGCGGCCAGTCGGGAGGGGTCAATGAGCAGTTCTTC. Complete variable domain (other parts from reference TRBV9 and TRBJ2-1): DSGVTQTPKHLITATGQRVTLRCSPRSGDLSVYWYQQSLDQGLQFLIQYYNGEERAKGNILERFSAQQFPDLHSELNLSSLELGDSALYFCASSGQSGGVNEQFFGPGTRLTVL.

The gene calls are TRBV7-3 and TRBJ1-1, with 10 bases fitting TRBD1. The CDR3 is 16 amino acids. Germline-derived CDR1 and CDR2 are SGHTA and FQGTGA. Trimming at V came to 1 base and at J to 6 bases, leaving 8 bases not matched to a gene. The CDR3 nucleotides read TGTGCCAGCAGCTTAAATAGTCGTGGGACAGGGGCTGAAGCTTTCTTT. Residues: CASSLNSRGTGAEAFF.

The rearrangement links TRBV6-5 to TRBJ1-1; weak D call: TRBD1 (5 bases). This CDR3 is built from 14 residues. Trimming shortened V by 8 bases and J by 3 bases, and 16 bases separated the two germline ends. In germline, CDR1 is MNHEY, CDR2 SVGAGI. Here the CDR3 DNA reads TGTGCCAGCTTGGGGGATGGAATGGACACTGAAGCTTTCTTT. Protein: CASLGDGMDTEAFF.

The chain recombines TRBV7-9 with TRBJ2-7, with a tentative D call TRBD1 (5 bases). The V gene's germline CDR1 is SEHNR and CDR2 FQNEAQ (reference sequence). The CDR3 contains 13 residues. V lost 5 bases, J lost 1 base, and 9 bases lay in between. CDR3 sequence reads: CASSPPGSYEQYF. CDR3 nucleotide sequence: TGTGCCAGCAGCCCCCCAGGGTCCTACGAGCAGTACTTC.

The chain employs TRBV5-1 and TRBJ2-3; 9 bases agree with TRBD2. The germline gives CDR1 SGHRS, CDR2 YFSETQ. J was trimmed by 2 bases and V by 4 bases; bases with no gene match: 8. This CDR3 has 16 amino acids. CDR3 sequence (DNA): TGCGCCAGCAGCCCCCGAGCGGGAGGTCACACAGATACGCAGTATTTT. This encodes CASSPRAGGHTDTQYF.

The chain combines TRBV19 with TRBJ2-2, with D unresolved. Looked up from germline, CDR1 is LNHDA and CDR2 is SQIVND (reference sequence). CDR3 size: 15 residues. V was pared by 6 bases and J by 2 bases, with 13 bases between. The CDR3 region is CASRRPDSNTGELFF. CDR3 coding DNA: TGTGCCAGTAGGAGGCCAGACTCAAACACCGGGGAGCTGTTTTTT. The full variable domain, completed using reference TRBV19 and TRBJ2-2, is DGGITQSPKYLFRKEGQNVTLSCEQNLNHDAMYWYRQDPGQGLRLIYYSQIVNDFQKGDIAEGYSVSREKKESFPLTVTSAQKNPTAFYLCASRRPDSNTGELFFGEGSRLTVL.

This chain links TRBV5-4 with TRBJ2-2; 8 bases fit TRBD2. The CDR3 extends over 18 amino acids. The J segment lost 0 bases and the V segment lost 4 bases, leaving 11 bases of the junction unmatched. CDR1 SGHNT and CDR2 YYREEE come from the germline V gene (reference sequence). The CDR3: CASSPDLFSGTNTGELFF. CDR3 DNA sequence: TGTGCCAGCAGCCCCGATTTATTTAGCGGGACGAACACCGGGGAGCTGTTTTTT. Full variable domain (remainder filled in from reference TRBV5-4 and TRBJ2-2): ETGVTQSPTHLIKTRGQQVTLRCSSQSGHNTVSWYQQALGQGPQFIFQYYREEENGRGNFPPRFSGLQFPNYSSELNVNALELDDSALYLCASSPDLFSGTNTGELFFGEGSRLTVL.

The J gene is TRBJ2-3, the V gene TRBV10-2; D is unresolved. V was clipped by 7 bases and J by 0 bases, with 8 bases between them. The germline gives CDR1 WSHSY, CDR2 SAAADI. The CDR3 contains 13 residues. Here the CDR3 DNA reads TGCGCCAGCATACCCCCAAGCACAGATACGCAGTATTTT. Translated, it gives CASIPPSTDTQYF.

This chain joins TRBV18 and TRBJ2-7; 9 positions agree with TRBD1. The CDR3 runs to 15 residues. From germline, CDR1 is KGHSH and CDR2 LQKENI. Unmatched junction bases numbered 11, after V lost 6 bases and J lost 5 bases. In nucleotides, the CDR3 is TGTGCCAGCTCGCCCCCCGGGACAGGGAGCGACGAGCAGTACTTC. Its translation: CASSPPGTGSDEQYF.

This clone has just one count. Since no conserved phenylalanine or tryptophan closes the CDR3, a read error is the likely cause. The DNA is omitted, as the CDR3 cannot be located on it reliably, and the CDR3 follows TCRdb's listing. The chain links TRBV6-6 to TRBJ2-7; TRBD1, the D gene given by the table, was not confirmed from the DNA. Germline CDR1 is MNHNY and CDR2 is SVGAGI (reference sequence). A total of 13 residues make up the CDR3, ends included. The CDR3 loop reads CASSPGQGGAVRG.

The V call is TRBV19, the J call TRBJ1-4; D perhaps matches TRBD1 (5 bases). The V end lost 4 bases, the J end lost 6 bases, and 9 bases lay between the germline ends. CDR3 size: 13 residues. From germline, CDR1 is LNHDA and CDR2 SQIVND (reference sequence). The CDR3 protein is CASSKTVYEKLFF. DNA for the CDR3: TGTGCCAGTAGTAAGACAGTGTATGAAAAACTGTTTTTT.

The J gene is TRBJ1-1, the V gene TRBV18, with D possibly TRBD1 on 5 matching bases. The CDR3 has 15 residues. V dropped 6 bases and J dropped 6 bases, with 20 bases sitting between them. Germline V lookup: CDR1 KGHSH, CDR2 LQKENI. DNA of the CDR3: TGTGCCAGCTCGCCTCCATCGCAGGGCTTCCCTGAAGCTTTCTTT. Amino acid sequence: CASSPPSQGFPEAFF.

This sequence joins TRBV6-5 and TRBJ1-3; D is unclear. Germline assignment: CDR1 MNHEY and CDR2 SVGAGI. The V gene lost 2 bases and the J gene lost 8 bases, with 13 bases spanning the gap. The CDR3 is made up of 14 amino acids. DNA for the CDR3: TGTGCCAGCAGTTACGGGAATGGGAGGGACACCATATATTTT. As protein: CASSYGNGRDTIYF.

CDR3 nucleotides: TGTGCCAGCAGCTTCACCTCTGGGCCAGGAGCGATCGAGCAGTACTTC. Its protein product is CASSFTSGPGAIEQYF. The chain links TRBV11-2 to TRBJ2-7; D unresolved. V was pared by 3 bases and J by 6 bases, with 21 bases between. The CDR3 is 16 residues long. CDR1 is SGHAT and CDR2 is FQNNGV in the germline V gene.

This sequence joins TRBV11-3 and TRBJ1-2, with unresolved D. V shed 0 bases and J shed 5 bases, with 13 bases lying between them. This CDR3 is 15 amino acids long. CDR1 and CDR2 (germline): SGHNT, YENEEA. For the CDR3, the DNA is TGTGCCAGCAGCTTAGAGGTTCACGGACTGTATGGCTACACCTTC. Encoded protein: CASSLEVHGLYGYTF.

In its sample, this clone was seen a few times. The chain joins TRBV7-2 to TRBJ2-7; D may be TRBD1 (5 bases). The CDR3 runs to 12 residues. Germline V lookup: CDR1 SGHTA, CDR2 FQGNSA. V shed 6 bases and J shed 3 bases, with 9 bases lying between them. CDR3 coding DNA: TGTGCCAGCAGTAGACAGAGCTACGAGCAGTACTTC. The encoded protein is CASSRQSYEQYF. The full variable domain, completed using reference TRBV7-2 and TRBJ2-7, is GAGVSQSPSNKVTEKGKDVELRCDPISGHTALYWYRQSLGQGLEFLIYFQGNSAPDKSGLPSDRFSAERTGGSVSTLTIQRTQQEDSAVYLCASSRQSYEQYFGPGTRLTVT.

This clone has just one count. The CDR3 region is CATSRDRQDYGYTF. In nucleotides, the CDR3 is TGTGCCACCAGCAGAGATCGTCAGGACTATGGCTACACCTTC. The V gene is TRBV15, the J gene TRBJ1-2; no clear D. The CDR3 totals 14 residues. Trimming took off 0 bases at V and 3 bases at J, with 8 bases between the two ends. Germline CDR1 and CDR2: LNHNV and YYDKDF (reference sequence).

V and J are TRBV7-3 and TRBJ2-5; D call uncertain. Germline V gives CDR1 SGHTA, CDR2 FQGTGA. Trimming stripped 6 bases from V and 5 bases from J, with 13 bases between. The CDR3 covers 13 residues. CDR3 region: CASSLSLGETQYF. The CDR3 region has the DNA TGTGCCAGCAGTTTATCCCTTGGGGAGACCCAGTACTTC.

This chain joins TRBV7-9 and TRBJ2-3, with TRBD1 as a possible D gene (6 bases). V was shortened by 5 bases and J by 2 bases, with 14 bases between the two germline ends. This CDR3 is 15 amino acids long. Per germline, CDR1 SEHNR and CDR2 FQNEAQ (reference sequence). The CDR3 region has the DNA TGTGCCAGCAGCCCCAAGGGGGTACTCACAGATACGCAGTATTTT. It codes for CASSPKGVLTDTQYF. The full variable domain, with the rest looked up from reference TRBV7-9 and TRBJ2-3, is DTGVSQNPRHKITKRGQNVTFRCDPISEHNRLYWYRQTLGQGPEFLTYFQNEAQLEKSRLLSDRFSAERPKGSFSTLEIQRTEQGDSAMYLCASSPKGVLTDTQYFGPGTRLTVL.

The sample holds a few counts of this clone. The chain couples TRBV11-3 to TRBJ2-1; TRBD1 agrees at 7 bases. V shed 5 bases and J 8 bases; nucleotides not matched to a gene: 12. From germline, CDR1 is SGHNT and CDR2 YENEEA. The CDR3 has 15 residues. Here the CDR3 reads CASSHRTGLYHEQFF. The CDR3 DNA reads TGTGCCAGCAGCCATCGGACAGGCTTGTACCATGAGCAGTTCTTC.

The chain employs TRBV7-2 and TRBJ2-3; D is perhaps TRBD2 (6 bases). The CDR3 has 16 residues. The germline CDR1 and CDR2 sequences are SGHTA and FQGNSA. Trimming removed 0 bases at V and 1 base at J, with 11 bases between. CDR3 loop: CASSLAGGPGTDTQYF. The CDR3 region has the DNA TGTGCCAGCAGCTTAGCGGGAGGACCGGGCACAGATACGCAGTATTTT.